These 2 T cell receptor beta chains were all obtained from the same sample, sequenced in a study of cytomegalovirus exposure and HLA in healthy donors. PCR involved 60 Vbeta and 13 Jbeta primers. TCRdb's copy holds only in-frame clones and misses some; the assay was immunoSEQ multiplex PCR. This sample yields approximately 160,000 clones, of which 68% are seen a single time; roughly 4.4% belongs to the top ten. Material: PBMCs. All receptors come from a woman under 30 in good health and CMV-seropositive.

This clone was seen more than once but under ten times. This chain links TRBV2 with TRBJ1-2; D gene unclear. Trimming shortened V by 2 bases and J by 5 bases, and 12 bases separated the two germline ends. This CDR3 comprises 14 residues. From germline, CDR1 is SNHLY and CDR2 FYNNEI. DNA for the CDR3: TGTGCCAGCAGTGAAACCGACGAGGTATATGGCTACACCTTC. Its translation: CASSETDEVYGYTF.

The chain combines TRBV6-1 with TRBJ1-2; D gene ambiguous. Germline CDR1 MNHNS, CDR2 SASEGT. This CDR3 comprises 14 residues. The ends were cut back, 1 base at V and 2 bases at J, with 8 bases in the middle. The CDR3 sequence is CASSEVAENYGYTF. The CDR3 coding sequence is TGTGCCAGCAGTGAAGTGGCGGAGAACTATGGCTACACCTTC.